This T cell receptor (beta chain) was found in a study of T cell changes during pregnancy in multiple sclerosis. Germline lookup yields CDR1 SQVTM and CDR2 ANQGSEA. This CDR3 comprises 15 residues. J was trimmed by 3 bases and V by 7 bases; bases with no gene match: 8. Some clones are missing from TCRdb's copy, which holds only in-frame ones; the method was immunoSEQ multiplex PCR. This table holds 78,000 or so clones, just over 90% found once. This clone is a singleton in its sample. The chain has TRBV29-1 and TRBJ2-3; TRBD2 matches 12 bases. The source was CD4+ T cells from peripheral blood mononuclear cells, collected before pregnancy. The clonotype was recovered from a female donor with multiple sclerosis, enrolled in a pregnancy study. The CDR3 region is CSGGGLAGWTDTQYF. In DNA, the CDR3 is TGCAGCGGTGGGGGACTAGCGGGTTGGACAGATACGCAGTATTTT.